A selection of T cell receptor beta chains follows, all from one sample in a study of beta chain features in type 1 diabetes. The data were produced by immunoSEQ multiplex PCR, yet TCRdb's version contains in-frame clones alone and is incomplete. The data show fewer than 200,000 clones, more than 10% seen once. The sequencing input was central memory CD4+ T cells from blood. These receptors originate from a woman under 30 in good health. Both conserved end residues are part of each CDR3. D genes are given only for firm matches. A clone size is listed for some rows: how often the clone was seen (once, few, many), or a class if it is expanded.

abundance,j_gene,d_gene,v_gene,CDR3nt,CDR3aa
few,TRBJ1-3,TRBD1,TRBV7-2,TGTGCCAGCAGAATCGACAGGGGGCTTGGAAACACCATATATTTT,CASRIDRGLGNTIYF
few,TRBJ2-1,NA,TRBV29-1,TGCAGCGTTGAGCGGGGAAGCGGGAATGAGCAGTTCTTC,CSVERGSGNEQFF
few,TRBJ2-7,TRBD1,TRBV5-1,TGCGCCAGTAAAGACCAGGGGGCTTACGAGCAGTACTTC,CASKDQGAYEQYF
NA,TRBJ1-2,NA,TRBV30,TGTGCCTGGAGTGTATGGGCACTTCGACCAGCTAACTATGGCTACACCTTC,CAWSVWALRPANYGYTF
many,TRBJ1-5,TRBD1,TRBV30,TGTGCCTGGAGCGCCGGGACAGGTTACAATCAGCCCCAGCATTTT,CAWSAGTGYNQPQHF
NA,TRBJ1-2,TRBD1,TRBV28,TGTGCCAGCATCCCTCCTTCCGGGACAGGGGGCTATGGCTACACCTTC,CASIPPSGTGGYGYTF
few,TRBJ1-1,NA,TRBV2,TGTGCCAGCAGACTCAAAGGACAGTTTGGGGAAGCTTTCTTT,CASRLKGQFGEAFF
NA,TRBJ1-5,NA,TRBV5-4,TGTGCCAGCAGCCGAGACAATCAGCCCCAGCATTTT,CASSRDNQPQHF
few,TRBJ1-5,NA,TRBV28,TGTGCCAGCAGTGGGGGCTCCAGGTCCCAGCATTTT,CASSGGSRSQHF
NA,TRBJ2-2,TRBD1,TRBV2,TGTGCCAGCAGGTCCGGGACAGCGAACACCGGGGAGCTGTTTTTT,CASRSGTANTGELFF
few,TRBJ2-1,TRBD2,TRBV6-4,TGTGCCAGCAGTGGATCAGTAGCGGGCAACAATGAGCAGTTCTTC,CASSGSVAGNNEQFF
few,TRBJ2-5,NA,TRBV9,TGTGCCAGCAGCCCTAGACCAAACCGGGAGACCCAGTACTTC,CASSPRPNRETQYF
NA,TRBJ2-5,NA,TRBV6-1,TGTGCCAGCAGTTGGAGACAGCAAGAGACCCAGTACTTC,CASSWRQQETQYF
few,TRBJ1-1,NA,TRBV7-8,TGTGCCAGCAGCAGCGGGACCGGCGGTAACACTGAAGCTTTCTTT,CASSSGTGGNTEAFF
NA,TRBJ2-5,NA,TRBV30,TGTGCCGGACTGTTGGGGGGAGGAGAGACCCAGTACTTC,CAGLLGGGETQYF
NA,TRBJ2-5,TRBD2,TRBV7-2,TGTGCCAGCAGCTTGGGGCTAGCGGAACAAGAGACCCAGTACTTC,CASSLGLAEQETQYF
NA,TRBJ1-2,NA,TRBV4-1,TGCGCCAGCAGACTAGTGGGGGGGAACTATGGCTACACCTTC,CASRLVGGNYGYTF
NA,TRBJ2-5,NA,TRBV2,TGTGCCAGCACGAGGGGCGGGATGGAGACCCAGTACTTC,CASTRGGMETQYF